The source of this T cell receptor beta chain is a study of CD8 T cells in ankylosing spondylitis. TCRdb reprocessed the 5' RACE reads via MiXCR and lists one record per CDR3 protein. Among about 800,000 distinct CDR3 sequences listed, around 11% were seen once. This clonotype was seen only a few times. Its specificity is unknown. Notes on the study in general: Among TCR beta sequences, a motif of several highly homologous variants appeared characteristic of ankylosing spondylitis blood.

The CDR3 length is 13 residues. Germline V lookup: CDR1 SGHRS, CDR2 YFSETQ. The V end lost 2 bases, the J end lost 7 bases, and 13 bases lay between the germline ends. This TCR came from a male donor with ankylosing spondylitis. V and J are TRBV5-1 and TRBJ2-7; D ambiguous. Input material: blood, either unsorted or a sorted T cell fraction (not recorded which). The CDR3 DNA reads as TGCGCCAGCAGCTTCTGGCAGTTAGGGGAGCAGTACTTC. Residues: CASSFWQLGEQYF.